The sequence of this T cell receptor (beta chain) was determined in a study of T cells in Graves' hyperthyroidism and ophthalmopathy. On the study more broadly: Peripheral blood was obtained at initial diagnosis, preceding any treatment. Study-wide results and caveats: Blood samples included most of the expanded thyroid clonotypes exceeding 0.001. With a median lead of roughly 6.2 months before onset, the model predicted ophthalmopathy.

This clonotype has a count of ten or more. The antigen is undetermined. CDR1 and CDR2 from the germline V gene are MNHNS and SASEGT. This CDR3 has 15 amino acids. With 7 bases clipped from V and 7 bases from J, the junction kept 11 bases outside the gene matches. RNA transcripts gave rise to amplified TCR beta CDR3 regions. The HTBI primer set was used in a first-round RT-PCR of the TCR CDR3. A single record per CDR3 protein comes from TCRdb applying MiXCR to the multiplex PCR reads. The repertoire consists of 400,000 to 600,000 distinct CDR3 sequences, with roughly 15% occurring once and the leading ten covering roughly 29%. In the ophthalmopathy cohort, Clinical Activity Score was at least 3, NOSPECS grade at least 4, and duration under 3 months.

The receptor was isolated from a woman aged 25 to 39 with Graves' ophthalmopathy. The V gene is TRBV6-1, the J gene TRBJ2-2; 8 nucleotides line up with TRBD2. Sequences were obtained from blood. This CDR3 reads CASNDGREEGGELFF. The CDR3 nucleotides read TGTGCCAGCAATGACGGGAGGGAAGAGGGCGGGGAGCTGTTTTTT.